This is a list of T cell receptor beta chains from one sample in a study of cytomegalovirus exposure and HLA in healthy donors. Repertoires were generated with immunoSEQ multiplex PCR, while TCRdb's copy carries only in-frame clones and drops some. The sample yields approximately 100,000 clones, roughly 85% seen once. The sample taken for sequencing was PBMCs. The receptor source for this set is a woman aged 40 to 50 in good health and CMV-seronegative. Each CDR3 is given with its conserved first and last residue. The D gene is left open where the match is weak. Clone size appears in some rows only: once, few, many, or a class for an expanded clone.

V gene	clone size	J gene	D gene	CDR3 DNA	CDR3 protein
TRBV6-5	.	TRBJ1-2	TRBD1	TGTGCCAGCAGAAGACCCGGGACAGGGGATTATGGCTACACCTTC	CASRRPGTGDYGYTF
TRBV7-2	few	TRBJ2-4	TRBD2	TGTGCCAGCAGCCTAGGGACTACTCCAAACATTCAGTACTTC	CASSLGTTPNIQYF
TRBV10-1	.	TRBJ2-2	TRBD2	TGCGCCAGCAGTTTCAGCGGGAGGGCCGACACCGGGGAGCTGTTTTTT	CASSFSGRADTGELFF
TRBV4-3	few	TRBJ2-5	TRBD1	TGCGCCAGCAGCCAAGATAAAGGGGGCGGAGAGACCCAGTACTTC	CASSQDKGGGETQYF
TRBV10-1	.	TRBJ2-7	.	TGCGCCAGCAGTGAGTTGGGGGCTAGCGGATCCTACGAGCAGTACTTC	CASSELGASGSYEQYF
TRBV5-4	once	TRBJ1-1	.	TGTGCCAGCAGCTCGCCACGGACAGAGTGGGAGAACACTGAAGCTTTCTTT	CASSSPRTEWENTEAFF
TRBV9	.	TRBJ2-2	TRBD2	TGTGCCAGCAGCGTAGGGTCCCTTAGCGGGAAGAACACCGGGGAGCTGTTTTTT	CASSVGSLSGKNTGELFF
TRBV19	.	TRBJ1-2	.	TGTGCCACCACAGGGTTGGGGAACTATGGCTACACCTTC	CATTGLGNYGYTF
TRBV28	.	TRBJ2-1	.	TGTGCCAGCAGTTTGATACGGGATTGGAGAAATGAGCAGTTCTTC	CASSLIRDWRNEQFF
TRBV4-2	.	TRBJ1-5	.	TGTGCATCCCGGAAGGAGCCCTCCCTAGGCAATCAGCCCCAGCATTTT	CASRKEPSLGNQPQHF
TRBV7-2	.	TRBJ1-5	.	TGTGCCAGCAGCCCGGGCGGGGCGAGGAGCAATCAGCCCCAGCATTTT	CASSPGGARSNQPQHF
TRBV30	.	TRBJ1-1	TRBD1	TGTGCCTGGAGCCCAGGGGGCACTGAAGCTTTCTTT	CAWSPGGTEAFF
TRBV23-1	.	TRBJ2-5	TRBD1	TGCGCCAGCAGTCAAAAAAGGGACAGGGTGTTAGAGACCCAGTACTTC	CASSQKRDRVLETQYF
TRBV28	.	TRBJ1-3	TRBD1	TGTGCCAGCAGTTCAATCCGACAGGGGGAGGACTCTGGAAACACCATATATTTT	CASSSIRQGEDSGNTIYF
TRBV28	.	TRBJ1-1	TRBD1	TGTGCCAGCAGTTTAGTGGGACAGCAGAACACTGAAGCTTTCTTT	CASSLVGQQNTEAFF
TRBV7-9	.	TRBJ2-7	TRBD1	TGTGCCAGCGCTGGGGACAGGGCATCTTCCGTCGAGCAGTACTTC	CASAGDRASSVEQYF
TRBV4-1	few	TRBJ2-4	.	TGCGCCAGCAGCCAGCCCGGGAGGACAGTGCTAGCCAAAAACATTCAGTACTTC	CASSQPGRTVLAKNIQYF
TRBV5-1	.	TRBJ2-1	TRBD2	TGCGCCAGCAGCCCCCGACTAGCGGGAGGGGGGGATGAGCAGTTCTTC	CASSPRLAGGGDEQFF
TRBV2	.	TRBJ2-1	.	TGTGCCAGCAGTGAGGATACGAGGGCCCGGGGGCAGTTCTTC	CASSEDTRARGQFF
TRBV28	.	TRBJ1-5	TRBD1	TGTGCCAGCAAATCCAACAGGGGGGGCAATCAGCCCCAGCATTTT	CASKSNRGGNQPQHF
TRBV4-3	.	TRBJ2-7	.	TGCGCCAGCAGCCCGACCCTAGCGTCCTACGAGCAGTACTTC	CASSPTLASYEQYF
TRBV18	.	TRBJ2-7	.	TGTGCCAGCTCACCTCCGAGCTCCTACGAGCAGTACTTC	CASSPPSSYEQYF
TRBV7-9	once	TRBJ1-5	TRBD1	TGTGCCAGCAGCAAAACAGGGGACAATCAGCCCCAGCATTTT	CASSKTGDNQPQHF
TRBV7-2	.	TRBJ2-5	.	TGTGCCAGCAGCTCCCCGGGTGGGGAGACCCAGTACTTC	CASSSPGGETQYF
TRBV7-2	.	TRBJ1-1	.	TGTGCCAGCAGCCCTTTACAGAGGAACACTGAAGCTTTCTTT	CASSPLQRNTEAFF
TRBV6-1	.	TRBJ2-7	TRBD2	TGTGCCAGCAGTAAACGGCGGGAGGCGTCCTACGAGCAGTACTTC	CASSKRREASYEQYF
TRBV5-4	.	TRBJ2-7	TRBD2	TGTGCCAGCAGCCCCGCCGCAATCCCCCGGGGGGGTCTGAGCGAGCAGTACTTC	CASSPAAIPRGGLSEQYF
TRBV7-9	.	TRBJ1-6	.	TGTGCCAGCAGCTACGAGAATTCACCCCTCCACTTT	CASSYENSPLHF
TRBV11-2	few	TRBJ1-4	TRBD1	TGTGCCAGCAGCTCCAGGGGGGACGGATCTAATGAAAAACTGTTTTTT	CASSSRGDGSNEKLFF
TRBV9	.	TRBJ2-7	.	TGTGCCAGCAGCGTCGGACGGGGTCTTGAGCAGTACTTC	CASSVGRGLEQYF
TRBV4-3	.	TRBJ2-7	.	TGCGCCAGCAGCCAAGATCACCTTGGCAGTTCCTACGAGCAGTACTTC	CASSQDHLGSSYEQYF
TRBV9	.	TRBJ2-1	TRBD2	TGTGCCAGCAGCGTATTAACTAGCGGTTACAATGAGCAGTTCTTC	CASSVLTSGYNEQFF
TRBV19	.	TRBJ1-1	.	TGTGCCAGTAGTATAATCCGGGGGAACACTGAAGCTTTCTTT	CASSIIRGNTEAFF
TRBV5-4	.	TRBJ2-1	TRBD1	TGTGCCAGCAGCCCTGGGACAGGGAAATACAATGAGCAGTTCTTC	CASSPGTGKYNEQFF
TRBV7-2	.	TRBJ2-3	TRBD2	TGTGCCAGCAGCTTTAGCGGGGATGGCACAGATACGCAGTATTTT	CASSFSGDGTDTQYF
TRBV9	.	TRBJ2-2	.	TGTGCCAGCAGCCCTATTGCCGGGGAGCTGTTTTTT	CASSPIAGELFF
TRBV6-5	.	TRBJ1-2	TRBD1	TGTGCCAGCAGTTACTCTAAGGGGGCCGGGTATGGCTACACCTTC	CASSYSKGAGYGYTF
TRBV28	.	TRBJ1-5	TRBD1	TGTGCCAGCAGGGGACAGGGGCCTCAGCCCCAGCATTTT	CASRGQGPQPQHF
TRBV7-9	.	TRBJ2-1	TRBD2	TGTGCCAGCAGTCCTCGGGGGGAGTTACAGAATGAGCAGTTCTTC	CASSPRGELQNEQFF
TRBV15	.	TRBJ2-7	.	TGTGCCACCAGCAGAGATAGCGCAGGAGGGGAGCAGTACTTC	CATSRDSAGGEQYF
TRBV11-2	.	TRBJ1-1	TRBD1	TGTGCCAAGAAAACACAGGGGGCTTGCATGAACACTGAAGCTTTCTTT	CAKKTQGACMNTEAFF
TRBV7-9	.	TRBJ1-1	.	TGTGCCAGCAGCCTAGACGACAGAGAAGCTTTCTTT	CASSLDDREAFF
TRBV30	.	TRBJ2-5	.	TGTGCCTGGACGAGGCAAGAGACCCAGTACTTC	CAWTRQETQYF
TRBV10-2	.	TRBJ2-3	TRBD2	TGCGCCATGGGACTAGCGGGGGGGCTGTATAGCCCAGATACGCAGTATTTT	CAMGLAGGLYSPDTQYF
TRBV5-8	.	TRBJ2-7	TRBD1	TGTGCCGGCAAACAGGGGAACACCTACGAGCAGTACTTC	CAGKQGNTYEQYF
TRBV11-2	.	TRBJ2-1	TRBD2	TGTGCCAGCAGCCCCCCTAGCGGGAGGATGGTTGAGCAGTTCTTC	CASSPPSGRMVEQFF
TRBV4-2	.	TRBJ2-7	TRBD1	TGTGCCAGCAGCAATAGACAGGGTCAGAAATCAGTGACCTACGAGCAGTACTTC	CASSNRQGQKSVTYEQYF
TRBV2	.	TRBJ2-2	.	TGTGCCAGCAAGTGGGGCGGGGTCGACACCGGGGAGCTGTTTTTT	CASKWGGVDTGELFF
TRBV19	.	TRBJ1-2	.	TGTGCCAGTAGTCACAGGGCTTTGGGTGGCTACACCTTC	CASSHRALGGYTF